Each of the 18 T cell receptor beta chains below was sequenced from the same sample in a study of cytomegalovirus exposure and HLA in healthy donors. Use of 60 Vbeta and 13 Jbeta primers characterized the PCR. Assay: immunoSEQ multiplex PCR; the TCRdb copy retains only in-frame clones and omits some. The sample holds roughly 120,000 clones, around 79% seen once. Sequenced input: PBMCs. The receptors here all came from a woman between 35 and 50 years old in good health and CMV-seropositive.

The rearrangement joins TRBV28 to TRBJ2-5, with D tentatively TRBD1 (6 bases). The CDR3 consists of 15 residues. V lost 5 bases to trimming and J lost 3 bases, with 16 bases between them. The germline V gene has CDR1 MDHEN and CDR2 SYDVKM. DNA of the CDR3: TGTGCCAGCAGTACCCACTCCAGGGGAGAAGAGACCCAGTACTTC. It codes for CASSTHSRGEETQYF.

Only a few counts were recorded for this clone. CDR3 protein: CASTPSTGTGYGYTF. In nucleotides, the CDR3 is TGTGCCAGTACCCCATCGACAGGGACAGGCTATGGCTACACCTTC. The rearrangement uses TRBV19 and TRBJ1-2; 8 bases are shared with TRBD1. In germline, CDR1 is LNHDA, CDR2 SQIVND (reference sequence). This CDR3 has 15 residues. With 7 bases clipped from V and 4 bases from J, the junction kept 11 bases outside the gene matches.

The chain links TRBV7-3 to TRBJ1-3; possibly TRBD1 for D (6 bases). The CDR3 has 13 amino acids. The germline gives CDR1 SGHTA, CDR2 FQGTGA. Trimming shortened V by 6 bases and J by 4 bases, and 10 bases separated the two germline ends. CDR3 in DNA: TGTGCCAGCAGACAGGGTGCCGGAAACACCATATATTTT. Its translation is CASRQGAGNTIYF.

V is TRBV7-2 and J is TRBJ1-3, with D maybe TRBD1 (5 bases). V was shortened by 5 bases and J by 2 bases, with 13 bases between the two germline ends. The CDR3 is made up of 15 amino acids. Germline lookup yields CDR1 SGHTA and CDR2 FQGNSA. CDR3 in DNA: TGTGCCAGCAGCCGCCTCTCGGGGGCTGGAAACACCATATATTTT. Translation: CASSRLSGAGNTIYF.

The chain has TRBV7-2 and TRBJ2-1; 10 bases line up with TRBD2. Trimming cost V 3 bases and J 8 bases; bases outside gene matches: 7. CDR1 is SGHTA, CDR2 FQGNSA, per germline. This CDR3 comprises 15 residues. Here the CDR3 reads CASSFPTSGVYEQFF. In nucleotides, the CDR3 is TGTGCCAGCAGCTTTCCAACTAGCGGGGTCTATGAGCAGTTCTTC.

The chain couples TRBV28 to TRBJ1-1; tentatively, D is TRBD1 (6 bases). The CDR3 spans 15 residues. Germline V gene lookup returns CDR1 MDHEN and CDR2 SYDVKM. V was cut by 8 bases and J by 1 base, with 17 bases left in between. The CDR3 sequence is CASARGAQGNTEAFF. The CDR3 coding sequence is TGTGCCAGCGCACGGGGGGCGCAGGGGAACACTGAAGCTTTCTTT.

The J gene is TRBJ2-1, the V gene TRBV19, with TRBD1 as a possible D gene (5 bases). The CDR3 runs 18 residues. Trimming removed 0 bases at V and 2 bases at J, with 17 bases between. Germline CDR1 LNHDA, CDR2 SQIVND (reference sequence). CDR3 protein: CASSIDLLAGPPYNEQFF. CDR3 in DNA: TGTGCCAGTAGTATAGATCTGTTAGCAGGGCCTCCCTACAATGAGCAGTTCTTC.

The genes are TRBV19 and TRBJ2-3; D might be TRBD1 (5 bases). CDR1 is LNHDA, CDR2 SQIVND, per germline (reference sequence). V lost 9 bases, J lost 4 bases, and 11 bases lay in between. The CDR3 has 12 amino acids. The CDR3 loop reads CASQQGPDTQYF. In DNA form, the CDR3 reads TGTGCCAGCCAGCAGGGCCCAGATACGCAGTATTTT. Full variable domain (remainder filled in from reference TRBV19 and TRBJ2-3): DGGITQSPKYLFRKEGQNVTLSCEQNLNHDAMYWYRQDPGQGLRLIYYSQIVNDFQKGDIAEGYSVSREKKESFPLTVTSAQKNPTAFYLCASQQGPDTQYFGPGTRLTVL.

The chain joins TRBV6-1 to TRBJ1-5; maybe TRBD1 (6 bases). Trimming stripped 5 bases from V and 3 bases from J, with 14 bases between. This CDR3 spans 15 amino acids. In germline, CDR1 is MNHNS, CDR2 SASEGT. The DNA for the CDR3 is TGTGCCAGCAGTAATACCGGACAGCTCAATCAGCCCCAGCATTTT. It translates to CASSNTGQLNQPQHF.

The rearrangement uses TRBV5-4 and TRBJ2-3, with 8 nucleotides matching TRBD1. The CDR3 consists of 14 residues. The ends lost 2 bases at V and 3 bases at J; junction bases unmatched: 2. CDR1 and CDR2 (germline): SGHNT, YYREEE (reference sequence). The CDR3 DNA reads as TGTGCCAGCAGCTTACAGGGGGTAACAGATACGCAGTATTTT. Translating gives CASSLQGVTDTQYF.

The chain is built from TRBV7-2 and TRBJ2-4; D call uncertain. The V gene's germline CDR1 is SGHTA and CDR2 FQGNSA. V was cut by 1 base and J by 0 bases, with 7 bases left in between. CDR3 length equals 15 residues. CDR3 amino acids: CASSLERLAKNIQYF. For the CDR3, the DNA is TGTGCCAGCAGCTTAGAGCGACTAGCCAAAAACATTCAGTACTTC.

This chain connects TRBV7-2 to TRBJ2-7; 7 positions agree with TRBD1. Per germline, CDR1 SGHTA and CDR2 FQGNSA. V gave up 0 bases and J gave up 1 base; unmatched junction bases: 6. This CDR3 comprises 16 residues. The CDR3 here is CASSLAAGRGSYEQYF. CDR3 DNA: TGTGCCAGCAGCTTAGCGGCGGGCAGGGGGTCCTACGAGCAGTACTTC.

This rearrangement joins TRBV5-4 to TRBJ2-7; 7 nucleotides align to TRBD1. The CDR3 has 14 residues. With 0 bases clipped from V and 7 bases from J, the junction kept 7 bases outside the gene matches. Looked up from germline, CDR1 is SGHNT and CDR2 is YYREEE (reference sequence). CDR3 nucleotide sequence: TGTGCCAGCAGCTTGGCCGGGACAGAGAGGGAGCAGTACTTC. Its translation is CASSLAGTEREQYF.

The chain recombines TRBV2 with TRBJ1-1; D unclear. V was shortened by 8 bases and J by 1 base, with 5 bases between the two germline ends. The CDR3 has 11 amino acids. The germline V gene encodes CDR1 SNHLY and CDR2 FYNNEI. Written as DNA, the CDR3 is TGTGCCAGCGCAGGGAACACTGAAGCTTTCTTT. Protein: CASAGNTEAFF.

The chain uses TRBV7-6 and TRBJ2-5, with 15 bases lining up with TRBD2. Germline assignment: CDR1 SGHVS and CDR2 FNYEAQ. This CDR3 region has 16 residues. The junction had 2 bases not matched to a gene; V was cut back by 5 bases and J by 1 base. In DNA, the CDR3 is TGTGCCAGCAGCGGACTAGCGGGGGGGCGCCAAGAGACCCAGTACTTC. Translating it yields CASSGLAGGRQETQYF.

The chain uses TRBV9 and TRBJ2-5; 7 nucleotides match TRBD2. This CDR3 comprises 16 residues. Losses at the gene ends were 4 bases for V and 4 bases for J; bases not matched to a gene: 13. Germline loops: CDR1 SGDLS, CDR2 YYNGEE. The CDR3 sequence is CASSPTSPRSRETQYF. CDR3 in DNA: TGTGCCAGCAGCCCGACTAGCCCAAGAAGTCGAGAGACCCAGTACTTC. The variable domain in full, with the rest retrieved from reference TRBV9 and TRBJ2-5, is DSGVTQTPKHLITATGQRVTLRCSPRSGDLSVYWYQQSLDQGLQFLIQYYNGEERAKGNILERFSAQQFPDLHSELNLSSLELGDSALYFCASSPTSPRSRETQYFGPGTRLLVL.

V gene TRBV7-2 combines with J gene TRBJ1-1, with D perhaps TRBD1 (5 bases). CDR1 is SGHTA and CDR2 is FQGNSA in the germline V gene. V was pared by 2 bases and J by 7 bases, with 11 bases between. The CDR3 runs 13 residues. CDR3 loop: CASSLFGGGEAFF. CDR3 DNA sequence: TGTGCCAGCAGCTTATTTGGGGGGGGTGAAGCTTTCTTT.

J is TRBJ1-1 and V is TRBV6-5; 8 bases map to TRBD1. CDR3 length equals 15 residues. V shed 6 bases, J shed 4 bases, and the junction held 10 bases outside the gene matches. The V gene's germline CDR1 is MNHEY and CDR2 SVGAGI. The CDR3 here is CASSAQGGKSTEAFF. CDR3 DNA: TGTGCCAGCAGCGCACAGGGGGGGAAGAGCACTGAAGCTTTCTTT.